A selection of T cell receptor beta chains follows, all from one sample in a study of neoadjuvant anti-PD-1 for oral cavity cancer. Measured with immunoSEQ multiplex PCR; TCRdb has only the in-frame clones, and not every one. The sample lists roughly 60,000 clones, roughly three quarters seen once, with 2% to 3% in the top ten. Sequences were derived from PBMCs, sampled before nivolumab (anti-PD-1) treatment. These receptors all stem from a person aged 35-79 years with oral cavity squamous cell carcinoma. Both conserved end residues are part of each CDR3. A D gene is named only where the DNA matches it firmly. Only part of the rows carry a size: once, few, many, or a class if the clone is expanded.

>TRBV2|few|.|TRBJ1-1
TGTGCCAGCAAGGTGGGGGGGAACACTGAAGCTTTCTTT
CASKVGGNTEAFF
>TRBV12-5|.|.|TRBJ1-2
TGTGCTAGTGAGGGACCTAACTATGGCTACACCTTC
CASEGPNYGYTF
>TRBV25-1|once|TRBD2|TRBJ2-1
TGTGCCAGCAGCAGTCGGGGGGTAAAGGTTGAGCAGTTCTTC
CASSSRGVKVEQFF
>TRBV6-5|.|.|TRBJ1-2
TGTGCCAGCAGCTCCACGCGGGGGGGGGCGCTAGGCTACACCTTC
CASSSTRGGALGYTF
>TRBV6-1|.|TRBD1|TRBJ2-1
TGTGCCAGCAGTGAAGCTCTCGGGACAGCTGCATACAATGAGCAGTTCTTC
CASSEALGTAAYNEQFF
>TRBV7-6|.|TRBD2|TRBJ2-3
TGTGCCAGCAGCTTAGCGGTTACTAGCGGGGCCACAGATACGCAGTATTTT
CASSLAVTSGATDTQYF
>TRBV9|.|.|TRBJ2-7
TGTGCCAGCAGCCCCCGCGGATCGAGCTCCTACGAGCAGTACTTC
CASSPRGSSSYEQYF
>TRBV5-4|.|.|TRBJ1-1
TGTGCCAGCAGCTTTTCCCGGGACGCGGTTCGTAGGGACACTGAAGCTTTCTTT
CASSFSRDAVRRDTEAFF
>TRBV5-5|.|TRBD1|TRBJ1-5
TGTGCCAGCAGCAAGGACAGGGGGTTGAACGGCAATCAGCCCCAGCATTTT
CASSKDRGLNGNQPQHF
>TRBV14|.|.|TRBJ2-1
TGTGCCAGCAGCCCCAGGCGGAGGAATGAGCAGTTCTTC
CASSPRRRNEQFF
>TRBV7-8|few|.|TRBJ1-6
TGTGCCAGCAGCTTAGGCGGGAATAATTCACCCCTCCACTTT
CASSLGGNNSPLHF